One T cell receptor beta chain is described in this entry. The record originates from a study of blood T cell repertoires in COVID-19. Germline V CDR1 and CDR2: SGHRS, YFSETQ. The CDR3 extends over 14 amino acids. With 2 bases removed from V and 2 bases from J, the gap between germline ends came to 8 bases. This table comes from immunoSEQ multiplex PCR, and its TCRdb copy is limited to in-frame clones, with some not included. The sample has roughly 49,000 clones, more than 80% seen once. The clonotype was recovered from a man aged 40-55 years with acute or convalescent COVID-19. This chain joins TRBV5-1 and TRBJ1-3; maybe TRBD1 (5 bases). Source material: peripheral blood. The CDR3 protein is CASSFQGAGNTIYF. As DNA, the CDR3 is TGCGCCAGCAGCTTCCAGGGCGCTGGAAACACCATATATTTT.